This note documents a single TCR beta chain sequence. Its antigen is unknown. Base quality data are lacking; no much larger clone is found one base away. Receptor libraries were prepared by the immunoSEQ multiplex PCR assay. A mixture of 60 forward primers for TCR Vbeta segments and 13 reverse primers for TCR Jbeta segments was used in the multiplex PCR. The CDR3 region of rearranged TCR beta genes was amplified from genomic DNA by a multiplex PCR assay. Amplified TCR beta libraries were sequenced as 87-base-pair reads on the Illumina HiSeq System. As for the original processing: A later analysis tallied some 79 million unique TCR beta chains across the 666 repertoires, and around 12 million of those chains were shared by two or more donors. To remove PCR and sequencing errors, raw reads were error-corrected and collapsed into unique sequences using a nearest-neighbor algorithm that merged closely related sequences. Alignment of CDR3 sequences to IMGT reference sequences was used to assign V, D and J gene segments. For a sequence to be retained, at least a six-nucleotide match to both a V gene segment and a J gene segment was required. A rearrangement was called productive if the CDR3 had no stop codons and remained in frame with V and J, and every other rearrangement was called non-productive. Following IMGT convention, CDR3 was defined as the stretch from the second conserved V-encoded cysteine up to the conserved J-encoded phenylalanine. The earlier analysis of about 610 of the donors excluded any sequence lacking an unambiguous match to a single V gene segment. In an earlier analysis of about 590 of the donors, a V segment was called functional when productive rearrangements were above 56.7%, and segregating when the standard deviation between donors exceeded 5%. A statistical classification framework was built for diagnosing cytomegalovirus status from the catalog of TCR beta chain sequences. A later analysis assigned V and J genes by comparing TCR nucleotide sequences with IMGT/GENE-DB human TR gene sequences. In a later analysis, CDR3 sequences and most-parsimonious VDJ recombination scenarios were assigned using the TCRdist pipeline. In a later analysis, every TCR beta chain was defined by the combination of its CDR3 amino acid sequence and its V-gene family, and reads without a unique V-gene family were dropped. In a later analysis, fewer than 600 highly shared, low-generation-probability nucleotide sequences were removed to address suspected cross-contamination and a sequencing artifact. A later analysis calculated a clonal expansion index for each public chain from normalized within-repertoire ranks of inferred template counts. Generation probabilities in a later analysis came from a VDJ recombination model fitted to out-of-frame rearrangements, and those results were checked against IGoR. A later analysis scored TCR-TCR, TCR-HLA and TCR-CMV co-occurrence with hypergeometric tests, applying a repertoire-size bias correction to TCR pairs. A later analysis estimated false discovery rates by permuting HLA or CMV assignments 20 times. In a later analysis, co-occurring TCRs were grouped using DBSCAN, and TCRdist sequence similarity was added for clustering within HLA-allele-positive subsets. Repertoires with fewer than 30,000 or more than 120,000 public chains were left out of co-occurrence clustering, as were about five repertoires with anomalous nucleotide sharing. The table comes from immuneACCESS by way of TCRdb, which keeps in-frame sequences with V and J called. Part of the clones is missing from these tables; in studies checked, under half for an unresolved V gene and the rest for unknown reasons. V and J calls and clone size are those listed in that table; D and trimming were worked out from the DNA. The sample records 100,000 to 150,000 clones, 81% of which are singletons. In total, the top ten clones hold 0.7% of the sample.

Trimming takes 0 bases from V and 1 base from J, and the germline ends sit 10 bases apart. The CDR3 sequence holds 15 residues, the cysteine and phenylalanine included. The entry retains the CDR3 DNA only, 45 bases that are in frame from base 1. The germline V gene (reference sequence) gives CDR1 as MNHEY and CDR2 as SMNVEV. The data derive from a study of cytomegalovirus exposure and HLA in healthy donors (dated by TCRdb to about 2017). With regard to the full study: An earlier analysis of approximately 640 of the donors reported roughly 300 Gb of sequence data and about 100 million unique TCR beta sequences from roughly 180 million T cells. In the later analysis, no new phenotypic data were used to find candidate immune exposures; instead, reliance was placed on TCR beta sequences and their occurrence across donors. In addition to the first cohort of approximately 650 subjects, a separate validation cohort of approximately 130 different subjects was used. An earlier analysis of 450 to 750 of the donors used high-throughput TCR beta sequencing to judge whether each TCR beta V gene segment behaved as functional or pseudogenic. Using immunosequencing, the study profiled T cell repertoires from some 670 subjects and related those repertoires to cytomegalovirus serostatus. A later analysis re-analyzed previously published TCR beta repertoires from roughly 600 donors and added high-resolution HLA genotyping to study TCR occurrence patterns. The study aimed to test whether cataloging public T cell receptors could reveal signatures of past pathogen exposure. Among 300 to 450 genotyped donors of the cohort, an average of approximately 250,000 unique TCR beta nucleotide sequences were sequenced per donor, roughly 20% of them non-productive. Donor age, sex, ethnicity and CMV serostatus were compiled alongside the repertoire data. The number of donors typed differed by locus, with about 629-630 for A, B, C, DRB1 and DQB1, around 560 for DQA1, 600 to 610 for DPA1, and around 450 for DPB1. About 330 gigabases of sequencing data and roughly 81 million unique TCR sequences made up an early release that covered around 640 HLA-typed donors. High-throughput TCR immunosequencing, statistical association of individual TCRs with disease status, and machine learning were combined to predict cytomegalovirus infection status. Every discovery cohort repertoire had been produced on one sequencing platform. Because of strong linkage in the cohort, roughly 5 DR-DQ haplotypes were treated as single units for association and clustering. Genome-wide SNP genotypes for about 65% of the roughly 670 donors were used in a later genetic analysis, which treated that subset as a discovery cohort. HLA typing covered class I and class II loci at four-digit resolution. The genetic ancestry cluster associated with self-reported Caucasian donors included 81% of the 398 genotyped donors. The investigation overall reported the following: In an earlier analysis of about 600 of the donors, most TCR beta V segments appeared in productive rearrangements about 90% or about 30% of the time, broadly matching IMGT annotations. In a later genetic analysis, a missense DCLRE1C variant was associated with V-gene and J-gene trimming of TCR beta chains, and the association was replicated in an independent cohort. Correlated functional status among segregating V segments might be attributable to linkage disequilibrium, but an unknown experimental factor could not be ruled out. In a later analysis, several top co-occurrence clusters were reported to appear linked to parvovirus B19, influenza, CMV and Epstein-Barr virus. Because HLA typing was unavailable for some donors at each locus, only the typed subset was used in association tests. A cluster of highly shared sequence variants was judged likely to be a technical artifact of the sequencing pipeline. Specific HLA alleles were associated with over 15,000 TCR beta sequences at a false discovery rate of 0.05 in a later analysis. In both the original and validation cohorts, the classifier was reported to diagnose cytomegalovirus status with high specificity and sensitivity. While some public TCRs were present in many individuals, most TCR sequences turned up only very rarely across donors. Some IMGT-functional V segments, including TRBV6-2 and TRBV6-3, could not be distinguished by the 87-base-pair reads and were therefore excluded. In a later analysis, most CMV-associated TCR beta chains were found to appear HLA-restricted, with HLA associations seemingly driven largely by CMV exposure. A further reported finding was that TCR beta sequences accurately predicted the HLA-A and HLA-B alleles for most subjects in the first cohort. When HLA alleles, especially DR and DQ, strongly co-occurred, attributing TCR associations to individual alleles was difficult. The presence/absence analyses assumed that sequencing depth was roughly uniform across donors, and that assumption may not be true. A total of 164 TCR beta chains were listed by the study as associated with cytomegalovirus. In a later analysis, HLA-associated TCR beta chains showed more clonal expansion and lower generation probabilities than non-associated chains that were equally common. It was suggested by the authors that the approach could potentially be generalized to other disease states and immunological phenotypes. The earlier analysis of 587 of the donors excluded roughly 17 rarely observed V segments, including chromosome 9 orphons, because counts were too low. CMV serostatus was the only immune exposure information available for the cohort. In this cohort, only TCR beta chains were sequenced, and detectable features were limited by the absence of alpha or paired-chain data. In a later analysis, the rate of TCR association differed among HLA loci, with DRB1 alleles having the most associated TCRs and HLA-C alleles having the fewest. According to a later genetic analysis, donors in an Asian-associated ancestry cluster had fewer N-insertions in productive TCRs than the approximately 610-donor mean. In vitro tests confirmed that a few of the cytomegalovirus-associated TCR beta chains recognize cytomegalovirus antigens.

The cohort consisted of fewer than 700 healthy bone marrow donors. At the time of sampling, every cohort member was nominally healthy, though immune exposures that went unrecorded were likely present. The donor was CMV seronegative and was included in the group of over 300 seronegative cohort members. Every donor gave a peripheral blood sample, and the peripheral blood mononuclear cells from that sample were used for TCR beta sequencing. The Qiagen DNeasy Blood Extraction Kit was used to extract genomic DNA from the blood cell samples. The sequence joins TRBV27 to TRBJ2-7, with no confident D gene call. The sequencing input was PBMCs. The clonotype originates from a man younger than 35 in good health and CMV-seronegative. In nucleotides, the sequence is TGTGCCAGCAGTTTATCATCAATCCCATCCTACGAGCAGTACTTC. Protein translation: CASSLSSIPSYEQYF.